This T cell receptor (beta chain) was documented in a study of OX40 agonist ivuxolimab in advanced cancers. Study observations and caveats: Dose levels from 0.1 to 3.0 mg/kg saw CD4+ and CD8+ blood T cells expand clonally by week 6.

Deletions cut 6 bases from V and 4 bases from J, with 12 bases between. CDR3 size: 13 residues. Germline V lookup: CDR1 MDHEN, CDR2 SYDVKM. In the case of this clone: The antigen is not known.

Sequenced by immunoSEQ multiplex PCR; TCRdb stores in-frame clones only, minus some. The sample contains 65,000 to 85,000 clones, roughly 87% of which appear only once. The clonotype was recovered from an adult with an advanced solid tumor such as melanoma, head and neck, liver or kidney cancer. Here the sequenced sample was CD4+ or CD8+ T cells sorted from blood, taken in a trial of the OX40 agonist ivuxolimab. This sequence joins TRBV28 and TRBJ2-5; D possibly corresponds to TRBD2 (6 bases). CDR3 sequence: CASRSSGRETQYF. The CDR3, as DNA: TGTGCCAGCAGGAGCAGCGGGCGAGAGACCCAGTACTTC.